This TCR beta chain was profiled in a study of T cell responses to AZD1222 COVID-19 vaccine. Study-wide findings and caveats: Repertoire sampling happened only post peak T cell response. White British people made up most donors, females outnumbered males, and clonal diversity was possibly underestimated.

With regard to this clone: Its antigen is as yet unknown.

Sequenced by immunoSEQ multiplex PCR; TCRdb stores in-frame clones only, minus some. The sample yields roughly 86,000 clones, 75% to 90% seen once. V shed 1 base and J shed 0 bases, with 10 bases lying between them. The CDR3 runs 16 residues. Germline lookup yields CDR1 SGHTA and CDR2 FQGNSA. This chain uses TRBV7-2 with TRBJ2-1; perhaps TRBD1 as D (5 bases). This TCR was recovered from an adult in good health. Sequencing was performed on peripheral blood, taken on day 0 of AZD1222 vaccination. The DNA for the CDR3 is TGTGCCAGCAGCTTAGTACTCAGGGACTCCTACAATGAGCAGTTCTTC. Its protein product is CASSLVLRDSYNEQFF.